This T cell receptor beta chain was identified during a study of blood T cell repertoires in COVID-19. The CDR3 covers 13 residues. The V segment lost 9 bases and the J segment 2 bases; nucleotides outside the gene matches: 6. Germline-derived CDR1 and CDR2 are MDHEN and SYDVKM. Sequenced by immunoSEQ multiplex PCR; TCRdb stores in-frame clones only, minus some. The sample holds roughly 150,000 clones, 84% seen once. This chain uses TRBV28 with TRBJ2-7; TRBD1 matches 8 bases. The sequencing input was peripheral blood. The TCR comes from a woman aged 80 or over with COVID-19, enrolled during active disease. CDR3 in amino acids: CASIGQGAYEQYF. The DNA of the CDR3 is TGTGCCAGTATCGGACAGGGCGCCTACGAGCAGTACTTC.